This entry describes one T cell receptor beta chain. The antigen is unknown. The CDR3 is 13 amino acids. The V and J ends lost 4 bases and 10 bases respectively, with 11 bases between them. Per germline, CDR1 KGHSH and CDR2 LQKENI. The sample comes from a study of CD8+ T cells in alopecia areata. Background on the study: Treated patients were dosed with oral tofacitinib, taking 5 to 10 mg twice daily.

As the sequencing template, cDNA was produced by extracting RNA and reverse transcribing it. Repertoires were generated with immunoSEQ multiplex PCR, while TCRdb's copy carries only in-frame clones and drops some. This table holds more than 200,000 clones, roughly two thirds found once. Findings and caveats of the study: Higher clonality was seen in lesional scalp than in normal scalp, especially in alopecia totalis/universalis.

This TCR was recovered from a human donor with alopecia areata. The material was CD4+ T cells sorted from blood, obtained at week 0. The chain is built from TRBV18 and TRBJ1-6; no definite D call. The CDR3 nucleotides are TGTGCCAGCTCACGGGCGGGATCCTCACCCCTCCACTTT. It codes for CASSRAGSSPLHF.